These T cell receptor beta chains were read from a single sample in a study of blood T cell repertoires in COVID-19. Produced via immunoSEQ multiplex PCR; TCRdb's table is partial and in-frame only. The sample consists of over 250,000 clones, over 80% of them appearing once. The sequenced sample was peripheral blood. These receptors were taken from a woman between 50 and 59 years old with COVID-19, enrolled during active disease. CDR3s include the opening cysteine and the closing phenylalanine or tryptophan. The order of the fields is V gene, CDR3 length, D gene, clone size, J gene, CDR3 DNA, CDR3 protein. A D gene is named only where the DNA matches it firmly. Rows may omit the clone size; those that give it use once, few, many or a size class.

>TRBV5-6|16|NA|NA|TRBJ1-5
TGTGCCAGCAGCGCCCAATTAGGGGATGTGGGTCAGCCCCAGCATTTT
CASSAQLGDVGQPQHF
>TRBV27|14|TRBD2|NA|TRBJ2-1
TGTGCCAGCAGTTTAAGCACTAGCGGGAATGAGCAGTTCTTC
CASSLSTSGNEQFF
>TRBV2|14|NA|NA|TRBJ1-5
TGTGCCAGCAGTGAAATCGTGAGGTATCAGCCCCAGCATTTT
CASSEIVRYQPQHF
>TRBV15|16|TRBD1|once|TRBJ2-3
TGTGCCACCAGCGGGCCCGGGACAGGGGGCGGGAATACGCAGTATTTT
CATSGPGTGGGNTQYF
>TRBV18|13|NA|NA|TRBJ1-1
TGTGCCAGCTCACACGACAGCCTCACTGAAGCTTTCTTT
CASSHDSLTEAFF
>TRBV18|15|TRBD1|NA|TRBJ2-7
TGTGCCAGCTCACTACCGGGACAGGGGAGGTACGAGCAGTACTTC
CASSLPGQGRYEQYF
>TRBV27|15|TRBD1|once|TRBJ2-3
TGTGCCAGCAGTTCGTGGGACAGGGGGAAAGATACGCAGTATTTT
CASSSWDRGKDTQYF
>TRBV4-1|15|NA|NA|TRBJ1-1
TGCGCCAGCAGCCAGTCACCCGGTTTAAACACTGAAGCTTTCTTT
CASSQSPGLNTEAFF
>TRBV29-1|13|TRBD1|NA|TRBJ1-4
TGCAGCGCTGGCGGGACAGAGCGCGAAAAACTGTTTTTT
CSAGGTEREKLFF
>TRBV15|17|TRBD2|NA|TRBJ2-1
TGTGCCACCAGCAGATTCCCCGGGACTAGCCCTAACAATGAGCAGTTCTTC
CATSRFPGTSPNNEQFF
>TRBV7-2|13|NA|NA|TRBJ1-3
TGTGCCAGCACCTACGGGGGAGGGGCGGCCATATATTTT
CASTYGGGAAIYF
>TRBV13|17|TRBD2|NA|TRBJ2-7
TGTGCCAGCAGCCCCCGGGCAGGACTAGCGGGAGGATACGAGCAGTACTTC
CASSPRAGLAGGYEQYF
>TRBV5-4|20|TRBD2|NA|TRBJ2-2
TGTGCCAGCAGCCCGGCGGTTGGGCTAGCGGGACGAACGAACACCGGGGAGCTGTTTTTT
CASSPAVGLAGRTNTGELFF
>TRBV2|15|NA|NA|TRBJ2-5
TGTGCCAGCAACTCGGCTGCTGCAGGGGGGGAGACCCAGTACTTC
CASNSAAAGGETQYF
>TRBV29-1|13|NA|NA|TRBJ2-2
TGCAGCGTTGGGACAGCGAACACCGGGGAGCTGTTTTTT
CSVGTANTGELFF
>TRBV5-1|16|TRBD2|NA|TRBJ2-1
TGCGCCAGCAACCTGCTGGGGGGGAGCTCCTACAATGAGCAGTTCTTC
CASNLLGGSSYNEQFF
>TRBV9|16|TRBD2|NA|TRBJ2-1
TGTGCCAGCAGCGCTTGGGGGACGGGAGGGTACAATGAGCAGTTCTTC
CASSAWGTGGYNEQFF
>TRBV10-1|17|TRBD1|few|TRBJ1-2
TGCGCCAGCAGAACGCCGGGACAGGCGGCTTCGATAGTTGGATACACCTTC
CASRTPGQAASIVGYTF
>TRBV11-2|14|NA|NA|TRBJ1-4
TGTGCCAGCAGCCTTCGTACAGGGTACGAAAAACTGTTTTTT
CASSLRTGYEKLFF
>TRBV12-3/TRBV12-4|13|NA|NA|TRBJ2-1
TGTGCCAGCAGTTTTTCGTTTTACAATGAGCAGTTCTTC
CASSFSFYNEQFF
>TRBV7-9|15|NA|NA|TRBJ1-2
TGTGCCAGCAGCTCTATACTGACAGAACCCTATGGCTACACCTTC
CASSSILTEPYGYTF
>TRBV18|23|TRBD2|NA|TRBJ2-7
TGTGCCAGCTCCTACATTCCGGTCTCGGGGGGAGTAACGATTCAATTATTCTCCTACGAGCAGTACTTC
CASSYIPVSGGVTIQLFSYEQYF
>TRBV5-8|17|TRBD2|NA|TRBJ2-5
TGTGCCAGCAGCTTGAACTCTGCGGGACTAGCGGGAGAGACCCAGTACTTC
CASSLNSAGLAGETQYF
>TRBV4-2|16|NA|NA|TRBJ1-2
TGTGCCAGCAGCCAAGATGGTGGGGGGGGTGTATATGGCTACACCTTC
CASSQDGGGGVYGYTF
>TRBV4-1|14|NA|NA|TRBJ1-4
TGCGCCAGCAGCGCGGGGGTCTATAATGAAAAACTGTTTTTT
CASSAGVYNEKLFF
>TRBV5-4|18|NA|NA|TRBJ1-6
TGTGCCAGCAGCTTTACAATTGGGGGGGCAGGCTATAATTCACCCCTCCACTTT
CASSFTIGGAGYNSPLHF
>TRBV19|13|NA|once|TRBJ1-1
TGTGCCAGTAGTATGTCCCCCAGGGTGGAGGCTTTCTTT
CASSMSPRVEAFF
>TRBV5-6|13|NA|NA|TRBJ2-1
TGTGCCAGCAGCCTCCCGGTCTACAATGAGCAGTTCTTC
CASSLPVYNEQFF
>TRBV18|15|NA|NA|TRBJ1-6
TGTGCCAGCTCACCAAATTGGGTTAGCGATTCACCCCTCCACTTT
CASSPNWVSDSPLHF
>TRBV6-5|13|TRBD1|NA|TRBJ1-1
TGTGCCAGCAGAACAGGACAGGTCATTGAAGCTTTCTTT
CASRTGQVIEAFF
>TRBV7-2|14|NA|NA|TRBJ2-3
TGTGCCAGCAGCTTAGGACAGAACACAGATACGCAGTATTTT
CASSLGQNTDTQYF
>TRBV23-1|17|NA|NA|TRBJ1-2
TGCGCCAGCAGTCAACCCCCCCGGGCCGGGACTGCCTATGGCTACACCTTC
CASSQPPRAGTAYGYTF
>TRBV4-1|15|TRBD2|NA|TRBJ2-1
TGCGCCAGCAGCCAAGATGGACTAGCGGGAGGCGAACAGTTCTTC
CASSQDGLAGGEQFF
>TRBV9|15|NA|NA|TRBJ1-3
TGTGCCAGCAGCCCACTGGTATTGTCTGGAAACACCATATATTTT
CASSPLVLSGNTIYF
>TRBV6-5|15|NA|NA|TRBJ1-1
TGTGCCAGCAGTTACTCGCCACAGGGTTTAACTGAAGCTTTCTTT
CASSYSPQGLTEAFF
>TRBV2|13|TRBD1|NA|TRBJ2-7
TGTGCCAGCAGTAGGGGACAGATCTACGAGCAGTACTTC
CASSRGQIYEQYF